This T cell receptor (beta chain) was identified during a study of a mutant IDH1 vaccine in newly diagnosed glioma. On the study more broadly: Vaccinations were initiated 4-6 weeks following radiotherapy alone, or were given together with temozolomide cycles. Antecedent treatment encompassed radiotherapy, temozolomide, or their combination; the majority received both. Whole-study results and caveats: There were vaccine-induced immune responses in around 94% of the patients.

Germline lookup yields CDR1 SGHTA and CDR2 FQGNSA. This CDR3 contains 14 residues. Trimming cost V 4 bases and J 2 bases; bases outside gene matches: 1. Time point here: week 23, last vaccination. Doses consisted of 300 ug of mutant IDH1 20-mer peptide each, paired with topical imiquimod. A remark on this clone: Its specificity is not known.

The repertoire was sequenced with immunoSEQ multiplex PCR; TCRdb's copy has only in-frame clones and lacks some. The table has under 85,000 clones, 75% to 90% seen once. The source of this sequence is a woman aged 45-65 years with glioma. The chain combines TRBV7-2 with TRBJ2-7; 11 nucleotides agree with TRBD2. The sample in question was PBMCs, obtained from a glioma patient whose treatment included an IDH1 peptide vaccine. CDR3 loop: CASSSSGGTYEQYF. CDR3 bases: TGTGCCAGCAGCTCTAGCGGGGGGACCTACGAGCAGTACTTC.